Following are 29 T cell receptor beta chains from one sample sequenced in a study of T-cell memory formation after mild COVID-19. MiXCR was run by TCRdb on the 5' RACE reads, yielding one entry per CDR3 protein. Of tens of thousands of distinct CDR3 sequences in the sample, over 6.5% are singletons; the top ten hold 0.79%. Sequencing input: PBMCs or a T cell subset sorted from them (not recorded which). The receptors here all came from an adult who had mild COVID-19 (a few samples of this study predate the infection). Cell type and time point are not known.

The table lists this clonotype with a few counts. The chain combines TRBV29-1 with TRBJ2-7, with 10 nucleotides matching TRBD1. From germline, CDR1 is SQVTM and CDR2 ANQGSEA. The CDR3 is 15 amino acids. The junction had 7 bases not matched to a gene; V was cut back by 4 bases and J by 1 base. The CDR3 sequence is CSVVNWGQGSYEQYF. The CDR3 DNA follows: TGCAGCGTTGTAAATTGGGGACAGGGGTCCTACGAGCAGTACTTC.

The chain combines TRBV7-2 with TRBJ2-4, with 9 nucleotides matching TRBD1. This CDR3 has 14 amino acids. The germline V gene has CDR1 SGHTA and CDR2 FQGNSA. The V segment lost 0 bases and the J segment 14 bases; nucleotides outside the gene matches: 8. CDR3 coding DNA: TGTGCCAGCAGCTTAGCTTCCGGGACAGGGTACAAGTACTTC. Translation gives CASSLASGTGYKYF.

This clonotype was counted a few times. The V and J genes are TRBV27 and TRBJ1-2; D remains ambiguous. Germline-derived CDR1 and CDR2 are MNHEY and SMNVEV (reference sequence). The V end lost 4 bases, the J end lost 2 bases, and 8 bases lay between the germline ends. The CDR3 totals 13 residues. In nucleotides, the CDR3 is TGTGCCAGCAGTTCGAGGGAGAACTATGGCTACACCTTC. Protein product: CASSSRENYGYTF.

This clonotype was found many times. The chain employs TRBV27 and TRBJ2-2; 12 bases are shared with TRBD1. This CDR3 has 16 residues. Germline CDR1 is MNHEY and CDR2 is SMNVEV (reference sequence). J gave up 12 bases and V 4 bases, and 12 bases lay outside the gene matches. CDR3 bases: TGTGCCAGCAGTTCATTTGTCCTCCGGGACAGGGGGCAGCTGTTTTTT. Protein: CASSSFVLRDRGQLFF.

The CDR3 DNA reads TGTGCCAGCTCACCACGTGGACAGGTGTACCAAGAGACCCAGTACTTC. Protein product: CASSPRGQVYQETQYF. V is TRBV18 and J is TRBJ2-5; the match to TRBD1 covers 7 bases. Trimming at V came to 1 base and at J to 0 bases, leaving 5 bases not matched to a gene. This CDR3 comprises 16 residues. The germline gives CDR1 KGHSH, CDR2 LQKENI.

This clonotype was seen a few times. The chain carries TRBV2 and TRBJ1-1; maybe TRBD1 (6 bases). The CDR3 runs 15 residues. From germline, CDR1 is SNHLY and CDR2 FYNNEI. Between the trimmed V and J ends, which lost 5 bases and 3 bases, there was a span of 16 bases. DNA of the CDR3: TGTGCCAGCAGTAGCCTCAGGGGAACCTACACTGAAGCTTTCTTT. Translation gives CASSSLRGTYTEAFF. The complete variable domain, with remaining parts taken from reference TRBV2 and TRBJ1-1, reads EPEVTQTPSHQVTQMGQEVILRCVPISNHLYFYWYRQILGQKVEFLVSFYNNEISEKSEIFDDQFSVERPDGSNFTLKIRSTKLEDSAMYFCASSSLRGTYTEAFFGQGTRLTVV.

This clonotype was counted at least ten times. The chain links TRBV6-2 or TRBV6-3 to TRBJ2-6; 8 nucleotides line up with TRBD1. With 6 bases clipped from V and 0 bases from J, the junction kept 7 bases outside the gene matches. The germline CDR1 and CDR2 sequences are MNHEY and SVGEGT. The CDR3 totals 17 residues. In DNA, the CDR3 is TGTGCCAGCAGCCGACAGGGGTCCTTCTCTGGGGCCAACGTCCTGACTTTC. Its protein product is CASSRQGSFSGANVLTF.

The J gene is TRBJ1-1, the V gene TRBV6-6; the match to TRBD1 covers 9 bases. The germline V gene has CDR1 MNHNY and CDR2 SVGAGI (reference sequence). Trimming cost V 4 bases and J 5 bases; bases outside gene matches: 8. There are 15 residues in the CDR3. CDR3 sequence (DNA): TGTGCCAGCAGTTTTCCACAGGGGGCGCGAACTGAAGCTTTCTTT. Its protein product is CASSFPQGARTEAFF.

This clonotype was observed a few times. The V call is TRBV9, the J call TRBJ2-5, with 9 bases that match TRBD1. This CDR3 is 17 amino acids long. From germline, CDR1 is SGDLS and CDR2 YYNGEE. After removal of 7 bases from V and 1 base from J, the junction contained 14 bases not matched to a gene. The CDR3 here is CASCPRGQGDTQETQYF. DNA for the CDR3: TGTGCCAGCTGCCCCAGGGGACAGGGAGATACCCAAGAGACCCAGTACTTC.

This clonotype was seen a handful of times. V is TRBV5-5 and J is TRBJ2-3, with D possibly matching TRBD2 (6 bases). Trimming left V 5 bases short and J 2 bases short, with 18 bases between. CDR3 length: 16 amino acids. Germline CDR1 is SGHKS and CDR2 is YYEKEE (reference sequence). CDR3 sequence (DNA): TGTGCCAGCAGGGCCGAACCGGGACTCAACACAGATACGCAGTATTTT. Translation: CASRAEPGLNTDTQYF.

This clonotype occurred many times. At one end the junction does not follow the germline gene, possibly because of a read error. The chain employs TRBV3-1 and TRBJ2-5; D not resolved. There are 13 residues in the CDR3. Germline CDR1 is LGHDT and CDR2 is YNNKEL (reference sequence). The CDR3 bases are TGTGCCGCCCAGCAATCGTCACAAGAGACCCAGTATTTC. Residues: CAAQQSSQETQYF.

This clonotype was detected many times. This chain joins TRBV20-1 and TRBJ2-3; D is unresolved. Germline assignment: CDR1 DFQATT and CDR2 SNEGSKA (reference sequence). Deletions cut 6 bases from V and 0 bases from J, with 7 bases between. There are 12 residues in the CDR3. The CDR3 region is CSATPSTDTQYF. CDR3 sequence (DNA): TGCAGTGCGACACCTAGCACAGATACGCAGTATTTT.

This clonotype was counted many times. This chain links TRBV27 with TRBJ1-6; D call uncertain. The germline V gene has CDR1 MNHEY and CDR2 SMNVEV (reference sequence). This CDR3 spans 14 amino acids. Trimming cost V 3 bases and J 7 bases, with 10 bases left between them. CDR3 residues: CASSLLTENSPLHF. The CDR3 DNA reads as TGTGCCAGCAGTTTGTTGACGGAAAATTCACCCCTCCACTTT.

This clonotype was seen a few times. V usage is TRBV2 and J usage is TRBJ2-1, with 14 bases matching TRBD2. The V and J ends lost 5 bases and 6 bases, in that order; junction bases with no gene match: 3. Germline CDR1 is SNHLY and CDR2 is FYNNEI. The CDR3 extends over 15 amino acids. The CDR3 DNA reads TGTGCCAGCAGTCGGACTAGCGGGAGGCCCAATGAGCAGTTCTTC. As protein: CASSRTSGRPNEQFF.

This clonotype was counted at least ten times. The V gene is TRBV9, the J gene TRBJ2-3, with a tentative D call TRBD2 (5 bases). The V and J ends lost 4 bases and 3 bases respectively, with 9 bases between them. There are 13 residues in the CDR3. From germline, CDR1 is SGDLS and CDR2 YYNGEE. The CDR3 reads CASSPRGTDTQYF. CDR3 coding DNA: TGTGCCAGCAGCCCCCGAGGGACAGATACGCAGTATTTT.

This clonotype was seen at least ten times. The chain has TRBV20-1 and TRBJ2-4; the D gene is possibly TRBD2 (5 bases). The V end was cut by 7 bases, the J end by 0 bases, with 13 bases between. The CDR3 is 14 amino acids. CDR1 is DFQATT and CDR2 is SNEGSKA in the germline V gene (reference sequence). The CDR3 is CSGSDSLAKNIQYF. The CDR3 nucleotides are TGCAGTGGCTCGGACTCCCTAGCCAAAAACATTCAGTACTTC.

This clonotype showed up many times. V is TRBV7-2 and J is TRBJ2-3, with TRBD2 matching 10 bases. CDR1 and CDR2 from the germline V gene are SGHTA and FQGNSA. CDR3 size: 15 residues. The trim removed 5 bases at V and 2 bases at J, leaving 4 bases unmatched. The CDR3 coding sequence is TGTGCCAGCAGCCGCAGCGGGAGGGCCACAGATACGCAGTATTTT. Residues: CASSRSGRATDTQYF. The full variable domain, in which reference TRBV7-2 and TRBJ2-3 provide the parts outside the CDR3, is GAGVSQSPSNKVTEKGKDVELRCDPISGHTALYWYRQSLGQGLEFLIYFQGNSAPDKSGLPSDRFSAERTGGSVSTLTIQRTQQEDSAVYLCASSRSGRATDTQYFGPGTRLTVL.

The chain joins TRBV30 to TRBJ1-1; D remains unclear. The CDR3 has 13 residues. V dropped 2 bases and J dropped 1 base, with 8 bases sitting between them. CDR1 GTSNPN and CDR2 SVGIG come from the germline V gene (reference sequence). The CDR3, as DNA: TGTGCCTGGAGTCTAGGTGGGAACACTGAAGCTTTCTTT. This sequence encodes CAWSLGGNTEAFF.

V is TRBV20-1 and J is TRBJ2-6; D remains ambiguous. Germline CDR1 and CDR2: DFQATT and SNEGSKA (reference sequence). With 0 bases removed from V and 0 bases from J, the gap between germline ends came to 6 bases. CDR3 length: 15 residues. Written as DNA, the CDR3 is TGCAGTGCTAGAGATCAGAGCTCTGGGGCCAACGTCCTGACTTTC. Translating it yields CSARDQSSGANVLTF.

This clonotype was counted many times. The CDR3 region is CASSGQGTGDVHF. CDR3 DNA: TGTGCCAGCAGTGGACAGGGCACCGGAGACGTCCACTTT. The chain combines TRBV7-9 with TRBJ1-6; TRBD1 matches 8 bases. CDR1 is SEHNR, CDR2 FQNEAQ, per germline (reference sequence). The CDR3 runs 13 residues. V was pared by 6 bases and J by 17 bases, with 12 bases of the junction left unmatched.

This clonotype was detected ten times or more. This chain joins TRBV5-1 and TRBJ2-1; 7 bases line up with TRBD2. This CDR3 is 14 amino acids long. J was trimmed by 8 bases and V by 5 bases; bases with no gene match: 10. Germline CDR1 SGHRS, CDR2 YFSETQ. The CDR3 DNA reads TGCGCCAGCAGTCCCAGGGAGGGGCCGGATGAGCAGTTCTTC. Encoded protein: CASSPREGPDEQFF.

This clonotype was picked up a small number of times. The chain employs TRBV9 and TRBJ2-1; the D call may be TRBD1 or TRBD2 (6 bases each). Germline CDR1 reads SGDLS; CDR2 reads YYNGEE. Trimming removed 1 base at V and 8 bases at J, with 16 bases between. The CDR3 contains 15 residues. CDR3 in DNA: TGTGCCAGCAGCGTAACTACCATCGGGGGCCATGAGCAGTTCTTC. It encodes CASSVTTIGGHEQFF.

Many counts were recorded for this clonotype. The V call is TRBV24-1, the J call TRBJ2-1; weak D call: TRBD2 (7 bases). The V gene lost 1 base and the J gene lost 5 bases, with 14 bases spanning the gap. The CDR3 is 16 amino acids. Per germline, CDR1 KGHDR and CDR2 SFDVKD. The chain's CDR3 is CATSDFGQRDNNEQFF. In nucleotides, the CDR3 is TGTGCCACCAGTGATTTTGGCCAGCGGGACAACAATGAGCAGTTCTTC.

This clonotype was picked up many times. CDR3 residues: CASSSGQGGTEAFF. In DNA form, the CDR3 reads TGCGCCAGCAGCTCCGGACAGGGAGGAACTGAAGCTTTCTTT. This sequence joins TRBV5-1 and TRBJ1-1; 8 bases are a match to TRBD1. V trimming: 3 bases; J trimming: 5 bases; junction bases outside the gene matches: 6. This CDR3 has 14 residues. Germline CDR1 is SGHRS and CDR2 is YFSETQ.

The rearrangement links TRBV7-6 to TRBJ2-4; D gene uncertain. This CDR3 contains 13 residues. Per the germline V gene, CDR1 is SGHVS and CDR2 is FNYEAQ. With 1 base removed from V and 3 bases from J, the gap between germline ends came to 4 bases. CDR3 in DNA: TGTGCCAGCAGCTTAGACGTCAAAAACATTCAGTACTTC. Translating it yields CASSLDVKNIQYF.

Comments on this clonotype: A read error is possible here, since a much larger clone lies one base away. The chain combines TRBV7-2 with TRBJ2-3; 9 nucleotides line up with TRBD2. The CDR3 runs 15 residues. Germline lookup yields CDR1 SGHTA and CDR2 FQGNSA. CDR3 region: CASRPMREGTDPQYF. The CDR3 nucleotides read TGTGCCAGCAGACCGATGCGGGAGGGGACAGATCCGCAGTATTTT.

The chain employs TRBV19 and TRBJ1-1; the match to TRBD1 covers 10 bases. The CDR3 has 13 amino acids. The germline V gene has CDR1 LNHDA and CDR2 SQIVND (reference sequence). J lost 7 bases, V lost 4 bases, and 3 bases had no gene match. CDR3 DNA sequence: TGTGCCAGTAGTACGGACAGGGGGAATGAAGCTTTCTTT. Translating it yields CASSTDRGNEAFF.

This clonotype was recorded at least ten times. The genes are TRBV4-2 and TRBJ1-1; D is uncertain. Trimming cost V 2 bases and J 0 bases, with 13 bases left between them. Germline V gene sequence: CDR1 LGHNA, CDR2 YNFKEQ. This CDR3 has 16 amino acids. In nucleotides, the CDR3 is TGTGCCAGCAGCCAATCCGGGCGGCAGATGAACACTGAAGCTTTCTTT. Its protein is CASSQSGRQMNTEAFF.

The genes are TRBV18 and TRBJ2-1, with D tentatively TRBD1 or TRBD2 (6 bases each). Germline V gives CDR1 KGHSH, CDR2 LQKENI. The V gene lost 3 bases and the J gene lost 9 bases, with 12 bases spanning the gap. The CDR3 sequence is 13 residues long. CDR3 in DNA: TGTGCCAGCTCACCGAAGGGGGGCGGTGAGCAGTTCTTC. It yields the protein CASSPKGGGEQFF.